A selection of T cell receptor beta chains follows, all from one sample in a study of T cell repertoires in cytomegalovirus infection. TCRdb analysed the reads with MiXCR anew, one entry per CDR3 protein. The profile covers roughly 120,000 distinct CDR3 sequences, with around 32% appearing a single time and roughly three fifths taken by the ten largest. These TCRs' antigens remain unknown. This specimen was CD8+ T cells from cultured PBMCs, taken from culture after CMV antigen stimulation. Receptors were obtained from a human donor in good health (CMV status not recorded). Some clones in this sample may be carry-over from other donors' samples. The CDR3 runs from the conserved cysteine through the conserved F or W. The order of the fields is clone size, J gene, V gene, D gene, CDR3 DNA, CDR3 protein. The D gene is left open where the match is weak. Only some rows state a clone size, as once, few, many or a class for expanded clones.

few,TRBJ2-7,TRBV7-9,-,TGTGCCAGCAGCTTATTGGGTTCCGGCTACGAGCAGTACTTC,CASSLLGSGYEQYF
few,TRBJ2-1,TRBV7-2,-,TGTGCCAGCAGCTTAGTATCGGGGGCGCTTAATGAGCAGTTCTTC,CASSLVSGALNEQFF
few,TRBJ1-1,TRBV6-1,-,TGTGCCAGCAGTTTTAGCCGATATGGGGGGAGGAACACTGAAGCTTTCTTT,CASSFSRYGGRNTEAFF
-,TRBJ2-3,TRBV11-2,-,TGTGCCAGCAGCTCGGGCGGGTCTATCACAGATACGCAGTATTTT,CASSSGGSITDTQYF
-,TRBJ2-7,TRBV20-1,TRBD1,TGCAGTGCTAGACGAACCGCGGGACAGGGGTACGAGCAGTACTTC,CSARRTAGQGYEQYF
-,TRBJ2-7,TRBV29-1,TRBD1,TGCAGCGTTGAAGAAGGGGGACAGTACGAGCAGTACTTC,CSVEEGGQYEQYF
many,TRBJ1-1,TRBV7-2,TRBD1,TGTGCCAGCAGCTACTACCGGGACAGTGAAGCTTTCTTT,CASSYYRDSEAFF
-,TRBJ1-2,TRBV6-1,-,TGTGCCAGCAGTAAGGGGGTCTCTAACTATGGCTACACCTTC,CASSKGVSNYGYTF
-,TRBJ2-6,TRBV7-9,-,TGTGCCAGCAGAACATCGGGACGGAGGATCTCTGGGGCCAACGTCCTGACTTTC,CASRTSGRRISGANVLTF
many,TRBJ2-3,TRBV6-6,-,TGTGCCAGCAGTTACTCCGGACAGTTCACGGATACGCAGTATTTT,CASSYSGQFTDTQYF
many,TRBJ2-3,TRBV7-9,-,TGTGCCAGCAGCTTAGATGACGTATTACGTGAAGATACGCAGTATTTT,CASSLDDVLREDTQYF
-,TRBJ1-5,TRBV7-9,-,TGTGCCAGCAGCTTAGCGGCGGGGGGATTCAGCAATCAGCCCCAGCATTTT,CASSLAAGGFSNQPQHF
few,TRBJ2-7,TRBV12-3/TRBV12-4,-,TGTGCCAGCAGTTTAACGGCATACGAGCAGTACTTC,CASSLTAYEQYF
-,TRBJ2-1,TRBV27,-,TGTGCCAGCAGTGGCCAGGGGGGATACAATGAGCAGTTCTTC,CASSGQGGYNEQFF
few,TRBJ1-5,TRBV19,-,TGTGCCAGTAGTCCGGGCGTTTATAGCAATCAGCCCCAGCATTTT,CASSPGVYSNQPQHF
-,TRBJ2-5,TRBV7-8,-,TGTGCCAGCAGCTTACTAAGGGGACAAGAGACCCAGTACTTC,CASSLLRGQETQYF
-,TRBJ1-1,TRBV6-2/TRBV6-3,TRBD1,TGTGCCAGCAGCCGATACGGAGACAGGGACGGTTTTCAGATGAACACTGAAGCTTTCTTT,CASSRYGDRDGFQMNTEAFF
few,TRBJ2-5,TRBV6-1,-,TGTGCCAGCAGTTATCTAGCAGAGGAGACCCAGTACTTC,CASSYLAEETQYF
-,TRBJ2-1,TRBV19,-,TGTGCCAGTAGTCAAAACCGTCACGATGAGCAGTTCTTC,CASSQNRHDEQFF
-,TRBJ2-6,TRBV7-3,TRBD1,TGTGCCAGCAGCTCGAAGGACAGGGGTTCTTTCTCTGGGGCCAACGTCCTGACTTTC,CASSSKDRGSFSGANVLTF
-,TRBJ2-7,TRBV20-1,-,TGCAGTGCCCAAGGGTCCTCAGCCTACGAGCAGTACTTC,CSAQGSSAYEQYF
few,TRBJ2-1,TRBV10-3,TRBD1,TGTGCCATCAGCCAGACAGGGGAGGACTACAATGAGCAGTTCTTC,CAISQTGEDYNEQFF
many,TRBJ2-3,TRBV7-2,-,TGTGCCAGCAGCCGGGACAGCACAGATACGCAGTATTTT,CASSRDSTDTQYF
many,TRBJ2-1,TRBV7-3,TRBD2,TGTGCCAGCAGCTTATCGGGGACACCCCGGACTAGCGGGGTGGACTTGGCTCTCTATGAGCAGTTCTTC,CASSLSGTPRTSGVDLALYEQFF
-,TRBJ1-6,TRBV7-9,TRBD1,TGTGCCAGCAGCCACGGACAGGCGCCCCCGGATTCACCCCTCCACTTT,CASSHGQAPPDSPLHF
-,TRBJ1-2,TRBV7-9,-,TGTGCCAGCAGCTTAGTTTTATCGGGGGAGCACGGCTACACCTTC,CASSLVLSGEHGYTF
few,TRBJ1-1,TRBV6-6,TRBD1,TGTGCCAGCAGTTACACAGGGGAAATGAACACTGAAGCTTTCTTT,CASSYTGEMNTEAFF
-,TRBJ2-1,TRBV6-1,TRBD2,TGTGCCAGCAGTGAAGAACTAGCGTCATACCCTGACAATGAGCAGTTCTTC,CASSEELASYPDNEQFF
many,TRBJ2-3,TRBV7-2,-,TGTGCCAGCAGCTTAGAATTGTCTAGCACAGATACGCAGTATTTT,CASSLELSSTDTQYF